This note documents a single T cell receptor beta chain sequence. Its antigen is as yet unknown. The ends were cut back, 1 base at V and 1 base at J, with 11 bases in the middle. Per germline, CDR1 MNHEY and CDR2 SMNVEV (reference sequence). The length of the CDR3 is 16 residues. These data are taken from a study of cytomegalovirus exposure and HLA in healthy donors. The donors were members of the roughly 130-subject validation cohort (separate from the approximately 670-subject first cohort). Study results and caveats: The study found most TCR sequences rare, yet found some public TCRs in many donors. Altogether, 164 TCR beta chains were recorded as cytomegalovirus-associated.

Assay used: immunoSEQ multiplex PCR; TCRdb lists only in-frame clones, some missing. The table has about 120,000 clones, around 95% seen once. Sequenced input: PBMCs. This chain links TRBV27 with TRBJ1-5; D perhaps matches TRBD1 (5 bases). The clonotype was recovered from a man younger than 35 in good health and CMV-seronegative. CDR3 sequence (DNA): TGTGCCAGCAGTTTATACCCCCCAGGGAGCAATCAGCCCCAGCATTTT. Translating gives CASSLYPPGSNQPQHF.